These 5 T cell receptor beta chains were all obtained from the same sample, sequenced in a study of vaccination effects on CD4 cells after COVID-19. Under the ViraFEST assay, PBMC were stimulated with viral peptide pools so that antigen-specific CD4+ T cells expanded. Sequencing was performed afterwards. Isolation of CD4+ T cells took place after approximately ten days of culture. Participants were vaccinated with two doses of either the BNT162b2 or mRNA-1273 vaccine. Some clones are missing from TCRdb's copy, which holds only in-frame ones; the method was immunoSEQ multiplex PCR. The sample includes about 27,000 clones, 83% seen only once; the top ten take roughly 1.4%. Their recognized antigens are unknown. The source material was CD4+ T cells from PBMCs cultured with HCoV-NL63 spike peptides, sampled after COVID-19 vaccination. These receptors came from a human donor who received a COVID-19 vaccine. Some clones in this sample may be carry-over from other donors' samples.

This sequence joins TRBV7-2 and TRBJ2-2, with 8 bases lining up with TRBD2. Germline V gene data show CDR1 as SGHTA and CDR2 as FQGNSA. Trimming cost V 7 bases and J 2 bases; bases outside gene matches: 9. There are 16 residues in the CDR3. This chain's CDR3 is CASTRRLATNTGELFF. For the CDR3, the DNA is TGTGCCAGCACCCGGCGACTAGCGACAAACACCGGGGAGCTGTTTTTT.

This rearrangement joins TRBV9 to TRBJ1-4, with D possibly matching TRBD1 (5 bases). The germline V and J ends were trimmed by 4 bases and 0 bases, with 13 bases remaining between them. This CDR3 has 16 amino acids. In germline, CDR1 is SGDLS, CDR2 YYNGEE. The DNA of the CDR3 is TGTGCCAGCAGCCACAGACAGCTGTCAACTAATGAAAAACTGTTTTTT. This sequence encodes CASSHRQLSTNEKLFF.

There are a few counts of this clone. CDR3 in amino acids: CASSSGTSDDTQYF. The CDR3 DNA reads as TGTGCCAGCAGCAGCGGGACTAGCGATGATACGCAGTATTTT. The rearrangement uses TRBV4-2 and TRBJ2-3; TRBD2 aligns across 10 bases. From germline, CDR1 is LGHNA and CDR2 YNFKEQ. V shed 5 bases and J 6 bases; nucleotides not matched to a gene: 5. The CDR3 is made up of 14 amino acids.

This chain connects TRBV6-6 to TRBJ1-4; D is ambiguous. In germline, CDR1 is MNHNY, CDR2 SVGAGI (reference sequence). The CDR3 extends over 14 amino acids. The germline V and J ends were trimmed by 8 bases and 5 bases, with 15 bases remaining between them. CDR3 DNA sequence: TGTGCCAGCCACGCGGGGAGTAGGAATGAAAAACTGTTTTTT. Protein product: CASHAGSRNEKLFF.

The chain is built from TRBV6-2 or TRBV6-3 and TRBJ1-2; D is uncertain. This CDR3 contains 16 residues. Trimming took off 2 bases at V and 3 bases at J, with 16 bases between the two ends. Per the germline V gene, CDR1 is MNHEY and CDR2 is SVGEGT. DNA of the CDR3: TGTGCCAGCAGTTACCGCCAGGACGTCCCCGACTATGGCTACACCTTC. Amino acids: CASSYRQDVPDYGYTF.